This T cell receptor (beta chain) derives from a study of T cell responses to AZD1222 COVID-19 vaccine. At the level of the study: The study pooled second doses at about 4 or about 12 weeks. Study findings and constraints: Clonal diversity was possibly underestimated, and the donors were mostly white British, with more females.

Clones were sequenced by immunoSEQ multiplex PCR, and TCRdb holds only the in-frame ones, with some missing. The sample shows approximately 110,000 clones, approximately 85% of them seen only once. This CDR3 is built from 13 residues. Germline lookup yields CDR1 MNHEY and CDR2 SVGAGI. The V end was cut by 0 bases, the J end by 13 bases, with 13 bases between. As concerns this clone: The antigen is undetermined.

Sequences were derived from peripheral blood, sampled on day 0 of AZD1222 vaccination. The chain links TRBV6-5 to TRBJ2-1; unclear D gene. This receptor was obtained from an adult in good health. The CDR3 nucleotides read TGTGCCAGCAGTTACTCGAGAGTGGGTCTTCAGTTCTTC. Protein sequence: CASSYSRVGLQFF.